Here is one T cell receptor beta chain with its context. These data originate in a study of shared clonotypes between healthy human individuals. Produced via immunoSEQ multiplex PCR; TCRdb's table is partial and in-frame only. The sample has approximately 2.3 million clones, more than 80% seen once; the top ten hold about 0.41%. The germline V and J ends were trimmed by 4 bases and 1 base, with 11 bases remaining between them. The germline V gene has CDR1 SGHDT and CDR2 YYEEEE. This CDR3 spans 14 amino acids. The origin of this receptor is a man aged 18 to 35 in good health. Some clones in this sample may be carry-over from other donors' samples. The V and J genes are TRBV5-6 and TRBJ2-5; D may be TRBD1 (5 bases). The sequenced sample was naive CD4+ T cells from PBMCs. Subset denoted: CD45RA+ positively selected. This CDR3 is CASSQNRIQETQYF. The DNA for the CDR3 is TGTGCCAGCAGCCAGAACAGGATCCAAGAGACCCAGTACTTC.